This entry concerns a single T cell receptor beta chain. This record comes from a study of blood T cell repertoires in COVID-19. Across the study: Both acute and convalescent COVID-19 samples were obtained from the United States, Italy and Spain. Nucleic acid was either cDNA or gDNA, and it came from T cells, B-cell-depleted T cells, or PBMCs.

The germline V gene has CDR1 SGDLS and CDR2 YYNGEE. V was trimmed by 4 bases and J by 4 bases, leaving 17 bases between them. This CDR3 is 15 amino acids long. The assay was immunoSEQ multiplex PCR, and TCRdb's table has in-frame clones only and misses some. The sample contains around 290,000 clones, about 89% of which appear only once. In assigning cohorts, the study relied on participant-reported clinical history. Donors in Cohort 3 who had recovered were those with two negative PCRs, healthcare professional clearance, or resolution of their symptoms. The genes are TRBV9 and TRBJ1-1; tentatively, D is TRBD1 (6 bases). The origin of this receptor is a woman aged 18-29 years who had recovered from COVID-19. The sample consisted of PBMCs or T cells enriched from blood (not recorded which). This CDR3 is CASSPYRDRGTEAFF. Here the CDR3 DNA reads TGTGCCAGCAGCCCGTACAGGGATAGAGGCACTGAAGCTTTCTTT.